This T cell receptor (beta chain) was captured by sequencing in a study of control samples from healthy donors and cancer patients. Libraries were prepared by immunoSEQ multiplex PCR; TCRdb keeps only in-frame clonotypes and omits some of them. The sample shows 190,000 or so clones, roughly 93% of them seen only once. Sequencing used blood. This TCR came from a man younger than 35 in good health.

CDR3 in amino acids: CASSRQGDSGEKLFF. CDR3 DNA sequence: TGTGCCAGCAGTCGACAGGGGGATTCCGGAGAAAAACTGTTTTTT. The chain carries TRBV27 and TRBJ1-4; 9 bases fit TRBD1. The CDR3 spans 15 residues. Germline-derived CDR1 and CDR2 are MNHEY and SMNVEV (reference sequence). Germline trimming cut 5 bases from V and 8 bases from J; bases unmatched to any gene: 9.